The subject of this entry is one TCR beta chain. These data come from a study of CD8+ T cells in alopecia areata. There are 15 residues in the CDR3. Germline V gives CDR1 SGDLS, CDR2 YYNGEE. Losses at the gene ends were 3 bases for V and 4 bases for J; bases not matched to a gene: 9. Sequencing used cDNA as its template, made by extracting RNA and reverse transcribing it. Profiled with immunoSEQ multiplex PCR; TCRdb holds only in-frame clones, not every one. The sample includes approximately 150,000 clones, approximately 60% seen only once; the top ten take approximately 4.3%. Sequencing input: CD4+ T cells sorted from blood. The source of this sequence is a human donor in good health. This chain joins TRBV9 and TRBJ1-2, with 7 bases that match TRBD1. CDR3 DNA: TGTGCCAGCAGCGCCCACAGGGGAGGGGGCTATGGCTACACCTTC. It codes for CASSAHRGGGYGYTF. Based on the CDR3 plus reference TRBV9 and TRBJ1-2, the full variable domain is DSGVTQTPKHLITATGQRVTLRCSPRSGDLSVYWYQQSLDQGLQFLIQYYNGEERAKGNILERFSAQQFPDLHSELNLSSLELGDSALYFCASSAHRGGGYGYTFGSGTRLTVV.